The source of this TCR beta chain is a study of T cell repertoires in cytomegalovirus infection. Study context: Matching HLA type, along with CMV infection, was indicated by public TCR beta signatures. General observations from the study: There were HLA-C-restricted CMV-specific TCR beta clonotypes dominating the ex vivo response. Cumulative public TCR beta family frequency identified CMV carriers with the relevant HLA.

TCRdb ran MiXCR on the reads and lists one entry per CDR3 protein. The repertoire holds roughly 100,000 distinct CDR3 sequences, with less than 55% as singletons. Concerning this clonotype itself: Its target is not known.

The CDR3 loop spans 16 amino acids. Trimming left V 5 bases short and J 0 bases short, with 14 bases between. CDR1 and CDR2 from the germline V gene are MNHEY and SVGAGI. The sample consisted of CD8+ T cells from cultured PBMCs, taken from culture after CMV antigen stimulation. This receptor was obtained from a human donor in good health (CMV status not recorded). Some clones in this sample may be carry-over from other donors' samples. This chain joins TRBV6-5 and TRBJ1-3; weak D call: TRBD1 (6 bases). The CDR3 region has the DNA TGTGCCAGCAGTGCGGACCAGGACAGCTCTGGAAACACCATATATTTT. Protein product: CASSADQDSSGNTIYF.